Sequencing of this T cell receptor (beta chain) was carried out in a study of T-cell reconstitution after alpha-beta-depleted transplantation in children. Findings and limits, study-wide: When one year had passed after transplant, most T-cell counts and diversity came from newly produced T cells. Some patients' high day-60 TCRbeta diversity was traced to surviving recipient T cells and thymic progenitors. Two months or so post-transplant, alpha-beta T cells reportedly derived from several hundred expanded graft clones.

Details on this clonotype: Its antigen remains unknown.

CDR3 length: 12 residues. V lost 10 bases to trimming and J lost 9 bases; unmatched junction nucleotides: 5. As it was prepared, the TCRbeta library received unique molecular identifiers. Via MiXCR, TCRdb re-called the PCR reads, giving one row per CDR3 protein. The table records about 200,000 distinct CDR3 sequences, roughly 8.3% of them present only once. The chain joins TRBV12-3 or TRBV12-4 to TRBJ2-1; 11 bases are shared with TRBD1. Sequenced material: PBMCs, mostly from graft donor cells, taken 360 days after TCRalphabeta/CD19-depleted stem cell transplant. This TCR was sampled from a male patient aged 2 to 9 who had a stem cell transplant for acute myeloid leukemia, so the T cells may come from the graft donor. The CDR3 nucleotides read TGTGCCAATGGACAGGGGGCGGGTGAGCAGTTCTTC. Translating it yields CANGQGAGEQFF.